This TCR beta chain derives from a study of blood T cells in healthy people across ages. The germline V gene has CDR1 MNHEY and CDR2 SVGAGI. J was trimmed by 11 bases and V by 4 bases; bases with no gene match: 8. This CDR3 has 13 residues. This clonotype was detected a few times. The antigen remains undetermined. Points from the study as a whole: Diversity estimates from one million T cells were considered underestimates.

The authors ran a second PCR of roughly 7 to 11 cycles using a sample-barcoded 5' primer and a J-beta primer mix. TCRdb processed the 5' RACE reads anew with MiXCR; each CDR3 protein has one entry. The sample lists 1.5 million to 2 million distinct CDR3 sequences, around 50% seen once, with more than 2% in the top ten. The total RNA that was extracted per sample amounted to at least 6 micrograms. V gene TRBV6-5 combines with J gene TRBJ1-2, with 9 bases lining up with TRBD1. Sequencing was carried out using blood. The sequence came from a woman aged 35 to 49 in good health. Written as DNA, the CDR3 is TGTGCCAGCAGTTCCCGGGACAGGGAAAGGTACACCTTC. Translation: CASSSRDRERYTF.